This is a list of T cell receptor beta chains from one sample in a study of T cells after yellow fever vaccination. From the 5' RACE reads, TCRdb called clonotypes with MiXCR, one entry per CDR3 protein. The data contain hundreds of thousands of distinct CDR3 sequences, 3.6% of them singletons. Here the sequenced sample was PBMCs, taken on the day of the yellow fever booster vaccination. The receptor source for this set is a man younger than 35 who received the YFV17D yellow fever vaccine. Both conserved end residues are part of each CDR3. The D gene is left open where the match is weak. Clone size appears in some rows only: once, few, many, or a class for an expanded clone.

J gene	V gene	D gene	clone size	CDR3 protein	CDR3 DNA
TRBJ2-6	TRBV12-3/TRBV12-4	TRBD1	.	CASSSTGQISSGANVLTF	TGTGCCAGCAGTTCCACGGGACAGATATCTTCTGGGGCCAACGTCCTGACTTTC
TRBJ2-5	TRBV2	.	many	CASSEIGGQNF	TGTGCCAGCAGTGAGATTGGGGGGCAAAACTTC
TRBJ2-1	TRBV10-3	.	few	CAINLDSYNEQFF	TGTGCCATCAACTTGGACTCCTACAATGAGCAGTTCTTC
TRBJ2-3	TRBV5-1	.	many	CASSFHREEDTQYF	TGCGCCAGCAGCTTTCACAGGGAAGAAGATACGCAGTATTTT
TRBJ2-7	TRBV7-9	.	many	CASSLAEMSPSYEQYF	TGTGCCAGCAGCTTAGCGGAGATGTCCCCATCCTACGAGCAGTACTTC
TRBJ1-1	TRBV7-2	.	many	CASSFASGTDTEAFF	TGTGCCAGCAGCTTTGCCTCAGGGACGGACACTGAAGCTTTCTTT
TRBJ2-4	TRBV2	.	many	CASQQRQLAKNIQYF	TGTGCTAGTCAGCAAAGACAGTTAGCCAAAAACATTCAGTACTTC
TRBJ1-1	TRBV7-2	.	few	CASSLEGHLNTEAFF	TGTGCCAGCAGCTTAGAGGGGCACTTGAACACTGAAGCTTTCTTT
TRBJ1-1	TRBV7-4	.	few	CASSPGTTEAFF	TGTGCCAGCAGCCCGGGAACCACTGAAGCTTTCTTT
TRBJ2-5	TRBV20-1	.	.	CSAAPTEIETQYF	TGCAGTGCTGCCCCGACAGAAATAGAGACCCAGTACTTC
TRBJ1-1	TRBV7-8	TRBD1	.	CASSGTGGRTEAFF	TGTGCCAGCAGTGGTACAGGGGGTAGGACTGAAGCTTTCTTT
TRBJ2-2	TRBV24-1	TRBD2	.	CATSDAAGGLTGELFF	TGTGCCACCAGTGATGCAGCGGGGGGGCTTACCGGGGAGCTGTTTTTT
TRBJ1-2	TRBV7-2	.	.	CASSLRQIDGYTF	TGTGCCAGCAGCTTAAGGCAGATCGATGGCTACACCTTC
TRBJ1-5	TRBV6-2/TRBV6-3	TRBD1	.	CATLDRELQHF	TGTGCCACCCTGGACAGGGAACTCCAGCATTTT